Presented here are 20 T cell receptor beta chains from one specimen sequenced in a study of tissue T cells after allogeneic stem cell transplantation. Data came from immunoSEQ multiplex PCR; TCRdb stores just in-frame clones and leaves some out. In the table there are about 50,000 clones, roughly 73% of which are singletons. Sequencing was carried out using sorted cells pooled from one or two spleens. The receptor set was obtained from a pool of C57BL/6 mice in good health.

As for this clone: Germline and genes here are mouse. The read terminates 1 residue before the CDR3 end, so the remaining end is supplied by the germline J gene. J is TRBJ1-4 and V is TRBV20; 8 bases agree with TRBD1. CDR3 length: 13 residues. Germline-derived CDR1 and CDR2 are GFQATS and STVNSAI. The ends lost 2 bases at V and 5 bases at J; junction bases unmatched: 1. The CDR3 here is CGARTGGNERLFF. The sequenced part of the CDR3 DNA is TGTGGTGCTAGGACAGGGGGAAACGAAAGATTATTT.

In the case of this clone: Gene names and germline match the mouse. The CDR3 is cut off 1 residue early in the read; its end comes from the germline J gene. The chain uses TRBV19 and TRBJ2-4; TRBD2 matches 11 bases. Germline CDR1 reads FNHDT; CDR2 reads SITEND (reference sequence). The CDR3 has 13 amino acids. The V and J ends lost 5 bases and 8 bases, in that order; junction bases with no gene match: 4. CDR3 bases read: TGTGCCAGCAGACTGGGGGGGCTGGGCACCTTGTAC. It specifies CASRLGGLGTLY. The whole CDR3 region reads CASRLGGLGTLYF.

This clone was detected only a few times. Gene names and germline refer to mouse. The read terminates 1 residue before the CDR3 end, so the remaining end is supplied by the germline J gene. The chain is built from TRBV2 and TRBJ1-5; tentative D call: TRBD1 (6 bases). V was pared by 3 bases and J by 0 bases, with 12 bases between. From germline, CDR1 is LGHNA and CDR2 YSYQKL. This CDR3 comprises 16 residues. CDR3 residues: CASSHSGQNNNQAPLF. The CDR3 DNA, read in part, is TGTGCCAGCAGCCACTCGGGACAAAATAACAACCAGGCTCCGCTT. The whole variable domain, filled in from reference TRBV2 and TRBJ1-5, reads DPKIIQKPKYLVAVTGSEKILICEQYLGHNAMYWYRQSAKKPLEFMFSYSYQKLMDNQTASSRFQPQSSKKNHLDLQITALKPDDSATYFCASSHSGQNNNQAPLFGEGTRLSVL.

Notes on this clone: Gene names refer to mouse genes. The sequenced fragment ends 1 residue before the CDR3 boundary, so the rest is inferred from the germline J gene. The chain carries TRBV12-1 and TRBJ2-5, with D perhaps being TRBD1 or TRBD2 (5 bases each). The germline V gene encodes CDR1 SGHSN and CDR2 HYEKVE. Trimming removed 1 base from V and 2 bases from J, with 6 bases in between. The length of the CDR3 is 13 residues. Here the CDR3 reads CASSLGVQDTQYF. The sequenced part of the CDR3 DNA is TGTGCCAGCTCTCTGGGGGTCCAAGACACCCAGTAC.

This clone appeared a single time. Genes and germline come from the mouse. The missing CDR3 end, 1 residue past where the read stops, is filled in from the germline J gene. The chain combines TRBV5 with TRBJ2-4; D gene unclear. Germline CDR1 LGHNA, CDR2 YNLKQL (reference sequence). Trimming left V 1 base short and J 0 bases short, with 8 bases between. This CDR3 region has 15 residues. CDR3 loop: CASSQVGRSQNTLYF. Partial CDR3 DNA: TGTGCCAGCAGCCAAGTCGGGAGGAGTCAAAACACCTTGTAC.

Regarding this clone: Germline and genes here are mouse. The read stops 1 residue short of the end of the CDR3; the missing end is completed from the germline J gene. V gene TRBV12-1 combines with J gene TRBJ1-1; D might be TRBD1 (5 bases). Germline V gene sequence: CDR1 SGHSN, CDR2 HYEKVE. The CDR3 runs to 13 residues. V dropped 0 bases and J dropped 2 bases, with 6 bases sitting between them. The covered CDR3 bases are TGTGCCAGCTCTCTCGACAGTAACACAGAAGTCTTC. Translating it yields CASSLDSNTEVF. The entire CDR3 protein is CASSLDSNTEVFF.

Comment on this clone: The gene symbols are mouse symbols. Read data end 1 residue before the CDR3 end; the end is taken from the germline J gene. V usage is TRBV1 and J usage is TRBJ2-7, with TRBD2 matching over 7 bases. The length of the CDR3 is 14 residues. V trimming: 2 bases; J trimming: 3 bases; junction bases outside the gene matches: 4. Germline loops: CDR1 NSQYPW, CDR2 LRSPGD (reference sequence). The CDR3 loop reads CTCSAQTGNYEQYF. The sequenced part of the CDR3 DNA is TGCACCTGCAGTGCACAGACTGGGAACTATGAACAGTAC. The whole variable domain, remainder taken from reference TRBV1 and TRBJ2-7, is VTLLEQNPRWRLVPRGQAVNLRCILKNSQYPWMSWYQQDLQKQLQWLFTLRSPGDKEVKSLPGADYLATRVTDTELRLQVANMSQGRTLYCTCSAQTGNYEQYFGPGTRLTVL.

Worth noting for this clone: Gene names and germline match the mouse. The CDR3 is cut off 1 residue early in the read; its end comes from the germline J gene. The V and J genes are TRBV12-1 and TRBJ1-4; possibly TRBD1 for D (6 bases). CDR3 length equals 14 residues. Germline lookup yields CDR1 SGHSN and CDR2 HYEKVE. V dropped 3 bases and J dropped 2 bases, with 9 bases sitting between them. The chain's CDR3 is CASSFGTSNERLFF. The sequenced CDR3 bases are TGTGCCAGCTCTTTCGGGACATCCAACGAAAGATTATTT. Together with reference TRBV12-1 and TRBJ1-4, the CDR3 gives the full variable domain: DSGVVQSPRHIIKEKGGRSVLTCIPISGHSNVVWYQQTLGKELKFLIQHYEKVERDKGFLPSRFSVQQFDDYHSEMNMSALELEDSAMYFCASSFGTSNERLFFGHGTKLSVL.

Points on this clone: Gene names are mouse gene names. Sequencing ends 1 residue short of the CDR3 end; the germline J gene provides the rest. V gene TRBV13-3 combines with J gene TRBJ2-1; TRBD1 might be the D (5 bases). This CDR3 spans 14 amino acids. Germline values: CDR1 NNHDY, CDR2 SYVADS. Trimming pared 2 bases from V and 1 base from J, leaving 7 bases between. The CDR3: CASSEAGNYAEQFF. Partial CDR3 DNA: TGTGCCAGCAGTGAGGCAGGGAACTATGCTGAGCAGTTC.

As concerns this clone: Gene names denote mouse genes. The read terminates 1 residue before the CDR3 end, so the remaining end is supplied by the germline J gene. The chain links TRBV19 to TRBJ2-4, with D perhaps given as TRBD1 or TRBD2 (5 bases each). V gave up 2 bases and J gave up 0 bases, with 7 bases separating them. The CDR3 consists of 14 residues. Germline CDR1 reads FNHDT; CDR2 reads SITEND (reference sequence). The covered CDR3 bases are TGTGCCAGCAGTATGGGACGAAGTCAAAACACCTTGTAC. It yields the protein CASSMGRSQNTLY. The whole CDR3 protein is CASSMGRSQNTLYF.

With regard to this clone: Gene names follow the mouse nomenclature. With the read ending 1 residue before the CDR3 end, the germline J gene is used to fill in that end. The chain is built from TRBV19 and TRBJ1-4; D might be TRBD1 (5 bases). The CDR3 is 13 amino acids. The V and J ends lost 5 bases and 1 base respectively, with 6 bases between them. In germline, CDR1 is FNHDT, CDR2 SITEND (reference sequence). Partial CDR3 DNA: TGTGCCAGCAGAAGGGGTTCCAACGAAAGATTATTT. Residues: CASRRGSNERLF. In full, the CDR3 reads CASRRGSNERLFF.

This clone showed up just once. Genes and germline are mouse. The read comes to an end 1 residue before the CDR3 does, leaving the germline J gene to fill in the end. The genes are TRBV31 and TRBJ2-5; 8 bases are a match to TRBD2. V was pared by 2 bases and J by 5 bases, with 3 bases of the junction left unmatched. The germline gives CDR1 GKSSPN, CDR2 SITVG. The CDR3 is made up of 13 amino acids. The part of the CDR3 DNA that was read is TGTGCCTGGAGTGGGGGGGCTCGAGACACCCAGTAC. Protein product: CAWSGGARDTQY. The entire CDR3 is CAWSGGARDTQYF. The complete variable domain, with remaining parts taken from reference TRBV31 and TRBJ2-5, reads AQTIHQWPVAEIKAVGSPLSLGCTIKGKSSPNLYWYWQATGGTLQQLFYSITVGQVESVVQLNLSASRPKDDQFILSTEKLLLSHSGFYLCAWSGGARDTQYFGPGTRLLVL.

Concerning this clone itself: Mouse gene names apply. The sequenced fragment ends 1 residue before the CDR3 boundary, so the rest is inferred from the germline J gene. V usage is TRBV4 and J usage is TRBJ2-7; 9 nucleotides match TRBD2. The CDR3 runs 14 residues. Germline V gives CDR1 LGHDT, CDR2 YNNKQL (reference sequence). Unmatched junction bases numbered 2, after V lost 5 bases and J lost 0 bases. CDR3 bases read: TGTGCCAGCAGCCACTGGGGGGTCTCCTATGAACAGTAC. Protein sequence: CASSHWGVSYEQY. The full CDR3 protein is CASSHWGVSYEQYF.

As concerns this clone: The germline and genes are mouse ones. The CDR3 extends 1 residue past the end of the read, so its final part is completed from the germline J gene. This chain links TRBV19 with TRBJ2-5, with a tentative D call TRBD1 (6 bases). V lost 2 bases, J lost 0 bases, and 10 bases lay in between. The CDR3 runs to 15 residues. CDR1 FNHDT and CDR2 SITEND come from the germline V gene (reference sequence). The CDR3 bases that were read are TGTGCCAGCAGTATCGGGACATTTAACCAAGACACCCAGTAC. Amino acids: CASSIGTFNQDTQY. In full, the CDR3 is CASSIGTFNQDTQYF.

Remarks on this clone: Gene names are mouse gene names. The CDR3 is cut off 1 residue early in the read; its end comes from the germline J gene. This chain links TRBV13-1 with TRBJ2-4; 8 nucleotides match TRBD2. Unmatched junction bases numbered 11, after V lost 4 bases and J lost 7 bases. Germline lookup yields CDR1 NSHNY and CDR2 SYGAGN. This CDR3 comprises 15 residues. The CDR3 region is CASSRGGAKRDTLYF. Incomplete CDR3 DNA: TGTGCCAGCAGTAGGGGGGGCGCAAAGAGGGACACCTTGTAC.

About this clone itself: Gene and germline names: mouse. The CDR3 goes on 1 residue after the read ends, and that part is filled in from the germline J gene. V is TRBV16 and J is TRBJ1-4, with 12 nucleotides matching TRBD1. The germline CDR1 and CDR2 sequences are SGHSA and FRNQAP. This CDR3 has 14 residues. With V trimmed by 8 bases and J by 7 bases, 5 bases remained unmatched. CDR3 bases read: TGTGCAAGCGCGGGACAGGGGGCGGGCGAAAGATTATTT. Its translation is CASAGQGAGERLF. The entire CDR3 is CASAGQGAGERLFF.

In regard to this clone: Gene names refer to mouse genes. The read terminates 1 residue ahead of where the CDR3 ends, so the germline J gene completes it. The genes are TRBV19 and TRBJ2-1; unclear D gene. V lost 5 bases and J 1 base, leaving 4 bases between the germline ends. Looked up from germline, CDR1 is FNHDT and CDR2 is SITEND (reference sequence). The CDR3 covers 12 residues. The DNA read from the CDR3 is TGTGCCAGCAGGAACAACTATGCTGAGCAGTTC. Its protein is CASRNNYAEQF. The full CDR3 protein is CASRNNYAEQFF.

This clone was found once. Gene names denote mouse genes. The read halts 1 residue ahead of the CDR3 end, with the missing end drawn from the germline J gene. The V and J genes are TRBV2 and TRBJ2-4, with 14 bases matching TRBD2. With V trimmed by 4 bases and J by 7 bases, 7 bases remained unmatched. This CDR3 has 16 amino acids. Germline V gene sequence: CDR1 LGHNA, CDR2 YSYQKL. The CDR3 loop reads CASSLPGTGGADTLYF. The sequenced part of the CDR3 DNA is TGTGCCAGCAGCCTCCCCGGGACTGGGGGGGCGGACACCTTGTAC.

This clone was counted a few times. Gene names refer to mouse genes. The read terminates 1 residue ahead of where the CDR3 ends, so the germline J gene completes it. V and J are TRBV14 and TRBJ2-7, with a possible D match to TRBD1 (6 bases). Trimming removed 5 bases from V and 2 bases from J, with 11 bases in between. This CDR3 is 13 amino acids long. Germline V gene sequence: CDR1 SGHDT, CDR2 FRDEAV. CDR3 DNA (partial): TGTGCCAGCAGACCGGGACACACCTATGAACAGTAC. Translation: CASRPGHTYEQY. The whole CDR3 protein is CASRPGHTYEQYF.

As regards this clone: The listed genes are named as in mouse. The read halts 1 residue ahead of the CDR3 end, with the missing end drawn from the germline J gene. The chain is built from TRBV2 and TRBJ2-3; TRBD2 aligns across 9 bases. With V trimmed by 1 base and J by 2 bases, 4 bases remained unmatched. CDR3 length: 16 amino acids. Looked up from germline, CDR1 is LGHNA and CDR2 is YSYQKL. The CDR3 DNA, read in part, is TGTGCCAGCAGCCAAGTACTGGGGGGTGATGCAGAAACGCTGTAT. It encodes CASSQVLGGDAETLY. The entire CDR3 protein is CASSQVLGGDAETLYF.